The T cell receptor beta chain described here comes from a study of PD-L1 blockade in urothelial cancer. The CDR3 spans 14 residues. The germline CDR1 and CDR2 sequences are GTSNPN and SVGIG (reference sequence). With 2 bases removed from V and 1 base from J, the gap between germline ends came to 9 bases. The protocol was immunoSEQ multiplex PCR, while the TCRdb copy is restricted to in-frame clones and leaves out a portion. The sample carries about 50,000 clones, approximately 84% recorded once. Time point reported: peripheral blood 6 weeks after treatment start. Sequenced here: PBMCs, sampled around atezolizumab (anti-PD-L1) treatment. The receptor comes from a man aged 60-69 years with urothelial cancer. The rearrangement joins TRBV30 to TRBJ1-5; D uncertain. The chain's CDR3 is CAWSLGSSNQPQHF. For the CDR3, the DNA is TGTGCCTGGAGTTTGGGGAGCAGCAATCAGCCCCAGCATTTT.